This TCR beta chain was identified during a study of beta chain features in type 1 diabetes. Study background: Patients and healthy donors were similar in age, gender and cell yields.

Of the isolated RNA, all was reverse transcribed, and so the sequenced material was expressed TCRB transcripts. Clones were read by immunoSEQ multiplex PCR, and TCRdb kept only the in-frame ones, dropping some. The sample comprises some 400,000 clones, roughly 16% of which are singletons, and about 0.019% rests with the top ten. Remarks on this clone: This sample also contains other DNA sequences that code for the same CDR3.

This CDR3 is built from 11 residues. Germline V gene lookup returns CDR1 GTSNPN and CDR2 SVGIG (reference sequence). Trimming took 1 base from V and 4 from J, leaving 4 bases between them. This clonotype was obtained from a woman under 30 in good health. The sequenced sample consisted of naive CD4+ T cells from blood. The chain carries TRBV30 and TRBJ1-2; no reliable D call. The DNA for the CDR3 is TGTGCCTGGAGTGCTCTCTATGGCTACACCTTC. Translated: CAWSALYGYTF.